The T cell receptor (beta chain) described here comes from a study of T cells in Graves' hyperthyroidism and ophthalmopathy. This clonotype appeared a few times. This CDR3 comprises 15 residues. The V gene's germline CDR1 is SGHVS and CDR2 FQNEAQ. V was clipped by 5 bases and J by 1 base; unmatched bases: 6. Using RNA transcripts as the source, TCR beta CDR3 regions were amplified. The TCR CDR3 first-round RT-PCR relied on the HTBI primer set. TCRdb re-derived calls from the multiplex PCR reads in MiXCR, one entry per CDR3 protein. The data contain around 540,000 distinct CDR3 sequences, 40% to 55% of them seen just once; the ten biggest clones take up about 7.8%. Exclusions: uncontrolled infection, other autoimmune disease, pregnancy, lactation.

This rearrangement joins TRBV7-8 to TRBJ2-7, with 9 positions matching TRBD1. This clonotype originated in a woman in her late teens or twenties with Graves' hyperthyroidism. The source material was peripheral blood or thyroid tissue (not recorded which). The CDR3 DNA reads TGTGCCAGCAGCGTTACAGGGGGCCGATCCTACGAGCAGTACTTC. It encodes CASSVTGGRSYEQYF.